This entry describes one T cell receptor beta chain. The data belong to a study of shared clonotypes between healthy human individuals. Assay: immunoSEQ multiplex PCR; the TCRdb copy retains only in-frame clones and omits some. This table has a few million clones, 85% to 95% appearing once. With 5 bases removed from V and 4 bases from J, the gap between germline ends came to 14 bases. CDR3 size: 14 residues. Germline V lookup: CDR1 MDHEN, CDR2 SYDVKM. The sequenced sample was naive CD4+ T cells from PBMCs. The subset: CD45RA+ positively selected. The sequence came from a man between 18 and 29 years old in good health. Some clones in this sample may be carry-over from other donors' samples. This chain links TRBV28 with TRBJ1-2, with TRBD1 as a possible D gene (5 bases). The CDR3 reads CASSPTWGGYGYTF. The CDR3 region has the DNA TGTGCCAGCAGTCCCACGTGGGGCGGCTATGGCTACACCTTC.